This record covers a single T cell receptor beta chain. This record comes from a study of T cell changes during pregnancy in multiple sclerosis. TCRdb keeps only in-frame clones here, not all; method: immunoSEQ multiplex PCR. The table records tens of thousands of clones, approximately 92% of them present only once. Germline V gene sequence: CDR1 SGDLS, CDR2 YYNGEE. The CDR3 is 16 residues long. The J segment lost 2 bases and the V segment lost 2 bases, leaving 8 bases of the junction unmatched. Here the sequenced sample was CD8+ T cells from peripheral blood mononuclear cells, taken in the third trimester of pregnancy. The sequence came from a female donor in good health, enrolled as a control in a pregnancy study. This chain connects TRBV9 to TRBJ1-2; 8 nucleotides align to TRBD1. The CDR3 nucleotides read TGTGCCAGCAGCGTCGATGAACAGGGGGGGAACTATGGCTACACCTTC. Encoded protein: CASSVDEQGGNYGYTF.